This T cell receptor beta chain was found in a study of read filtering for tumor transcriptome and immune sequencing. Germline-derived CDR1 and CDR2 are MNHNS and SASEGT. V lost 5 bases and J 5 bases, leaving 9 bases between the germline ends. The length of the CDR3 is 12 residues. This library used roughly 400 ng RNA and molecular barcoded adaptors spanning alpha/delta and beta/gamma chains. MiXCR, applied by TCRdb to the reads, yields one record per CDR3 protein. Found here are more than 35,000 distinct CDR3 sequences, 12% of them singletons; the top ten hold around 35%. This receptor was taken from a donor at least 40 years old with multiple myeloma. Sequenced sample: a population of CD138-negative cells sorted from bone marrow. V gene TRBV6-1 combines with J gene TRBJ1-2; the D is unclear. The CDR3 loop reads CASSKDNYGYTF. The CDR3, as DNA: TGTGCCAGCAGTAAAGACAATTATGGCTACACCTTC.